This section outlines one T cell receptor beta chain sequence together with its context. The sample is drawn from a study of read filtering for tumor transcriptome and immune sequencing. Turning to the study itself: Revised staging placed 8 patients in R-ISS I, some 17 in II, over 5 in III.

This library used approximately 390 ng RNA and molecular barcoded adaptors spanning alpha/delta and beta/gamma chains. One entry per CDR3 protein, called by TCRdb with MiXCR from the reads. Of more than 100,000 distinct CDR3 sequences listed, 10% to 15% are singletons. The CDR3 loop spans 15 amino acids. Germline V gene data show CDR1 as SNHLY and CDR2 as FYNNEI. V trimming: 1 base; J trimming: 4 bases; junction bases outside the gene matches: 2. Bone marrow was sampled from every patient at the time of active disease. The receptor's source is a donor at least 40 years old with multiple myeloma. Material: a population of CD138-negative cells sorted from bone marrow. This chain connects TRBV2 to TRBJ2-7; 12 bases are a match to TRBD2. The CDR3 nucleotides are TGTGCCAGCAGTGAAGGGACTAGCGGGACTTACGAGCAGTACTTC. Translated, it gives CASSEGTSGTYEQYF.